This T cell receptor (beta chain) was profiled in a study of shared clonotypes between healthy human individuals. V was shortened by 0 bases and J by 0 bases, with 12 bases between the two germline ends. Per the germline V gene, CDR1 is LNHNV and CDR2 is YYDKDF (reference sequence). The CDR3 runs to 17 residues. TCRdb's table, derived via immunoSEQ multiplex PCR, lists solely in-frame clones and lacks some. The data show 2,500,000 or so clones, more than 85% seen once. Material: naive CD4+ T cells from PBMCs. This sample's subset: CD45RA+ positively selected. This sequence was found in a young man in good health. Some clones in this sample may be carry-over from other donors' samples. This chain links TRBV15 with TRBJ1-3; weak D call: TRBD1 (5 bases). The CDR3 DNA is TGTGCCACCAGCAGAGAGGGTAGGGGCCTCTCTGGAAACACCATATATTTT. This codes for CATSREGRGLSGNTIYF.